This T cell receptor (beta chain) was sequenced during a study of post-analysis software for immune sequencing data (dated by TCRdb to the mid-2010s). About the investigation overall: Recorded disease courses included relapsing-remitting, secondary progressive and progressive-relapsing multiple sclerosis, with some patients lacking subtype annotation. A subset of samples was prepared in parallel using single-end sample barcoding, then pooled and co-amplified after Illumina adapter ligation. The patient repertoires were set against around eleven previously published healthy control repertoires from donors whose ages ranged from 6 to 25 years. Study-wide conclusions, independent of this receptor: The multiple sclerosis patient group was slightly younger than the control group. Several TRBV segments, including TRBV5-6, TRBV5-1 and TRBV20-1, were significantly more frequent in patients than controls. Normalized Chao1 diversity was significantly lower in multiple sclerosis patients than controls, suggesting substantial peripheral T-cell clonal expansion. When samples were clustered directly using the F measure, samples prepared in the same batch co-clustered strongly, which prompted a batch-effect correction.

The germline V gene yields SGHVS for CDR1 and FQNEAQ for CDR2. The CDR3 contains 14 residues, cysteine and phenylalanine counted. This entry keeps only the CDR3 DNA: 42 bases, framed from base 1. The library was generated by PCR. Instrument on record: Illumina HiSeq 2500. To reduce PCR and sequencing biases, unique molecular identifiers were incorporated into the TCR beta cDNA libraries. Roughly 500,000 cDNA molecules were obtained per 1 to 10 million input T cells, so each molecule approximated one T cell. Patient libraries were prepared and sequenced with the same protocol used for the earlier healthy control dataset. Samples belonging to the same batch were prepared together, multiplexed and sequenced on a shared HiSeq lane. The authors processed their data as follows. MIGEC handled the raw barcoded reads, throwing out single-read molecular identifier groups before consensus assembly and CDR3 extraction. Clonotype tables were post-analysed with VDJtools, normalizing diversity by down-sampling all datasets to the smallest sample size. In repertoire overlap clustering, CDR3 amino acid sequences, but not nucleotide sequences, were matched to correct batch-related cross-sample contamination. TCRdb reanalyzed the raw reads on its own, using fastp at Q25 for trimming and MiXCR for clone calling, and kept in-frame beta chains. A single entry per CDR3 protein holds the most common genes and DNA from its merged rows. What appears here as the V and J calls and clone size reflects TCRdb's work, not the paper's. Here the sample has around 400,000 distinct CDR3 sequences; 35% to 45% occur a single time. The ten largest clones take up roughly 8.2% of the sample.

To demonstrate the VDJtools post-analysis software, the study profiled TCR beta repertoires from the peripheral blood of about a dozen young patients with multiple sclerosis. The multiple sclerosis patients were children and adolescents between roughly 6 and 17 years of age. This clonotype was picked up a small number of times. The antigen it recognizes is unknown. Base qualities are not provided; no much larger clone lies one nucleotide away. This TCR came from a girl between 2 and 10 years old with multiple sclerosis. The rearrangement joined TRBV7-8 to TRBJ2-5; 7 bases in between match TRBD1. Matching the DNA end better, TRBJ2-7 makes the J call doubtful. The sequenced sample consisted of blood. CDR3 sequence: CASRETGISYEQYF. The nucleotide sequence reads as follows: TGTGCCAGCAGGGAGACAGGGATAAGCTACGAGCAGTACTTC.